Described below is a single T cell receptor beta chain sequence and its context. Its antigen is still unknown. This same CDR3 is encoded by further DNA sequences in the sample. Profiled with immunoSEQ multiplex PCR; TCRdb holds only in-frame clones, not every one. The data contain about 150,000 clones, approximately 92% of them seen just once; the ten biggest clones take up around 7.1%. The sample belongs to a study of T cell responses to AZD1222 COVID-19 vaccine. Notes on the study in general: Distributed over spike, vaccine-associated CD4 TCRs predominated at 160-218 and 743-854. Reports indicate that nearly half of spike-specific TCRs are directed at unmutated variant regions.

This TCR came from an adult who received the AZD1222 COVID-19 vaccine. Sequencing was performed on peripheral blood, taken 28 days after the second AZD1222 dose.

As DNA, the CDR3 is TGTGCCAGTAGTATAGGATACAATGAGCAGTTCTTC. As protein: CASSIGYNEQFF. V gene TRBV19 combines with J gene TRBJ2-1; no definite D call. The V and J ends lost 1 base and 4 bases respectively, with 2 bases between them. The CDR3 is 12 residues long. The germline V gene has CDR1 LNHDA and CDR2 SQIVND (reference sequence).